This TCR beta chain was found in a study of T-cell reconstitution after alpha-beta-depleted transplantation in children (dated by TCRdb to 2016 to 2018). Regarding the research as a whole: Using TCR repertoire profiling, the study followed T-cell immune reconstitution in a quantitative way in children after TCRalphabeta/CD19-depleted allogeneic hematopoietic cell transplantation.

Library prep was done by PCR. Sequencing took place on an Illumina HiSeq 2500. Molecular barcoding was employed in the preparation of TCR libraries, with unique molecular identifiers being used to normalize TCRbeta repertoire quantification. The public sequencing data were trimmed at Q25 with fastp and processed into clonotypes with MiXCR by TCRdb, which kept only in-frame beta chains. Each CDR3 protein appears once, grouped with its most common genes and DNA. For this sample the table gives hundreds of thousands of distinct CDR3 sequences, of which roughly 17% were detected only once. The ten biggest clones cover 0.9% to 1.2% of the sample. Ten or more counts support this clonotype. Its binding antigen is unknown. No quality values exist for individual bases; no much larger clone is one base distant. V and J are trimmed by 6 bases and 4 bases, and the gene matches miss 8 bases of the junction. From the cysteine up to the phenylalanine, the CDR3 has a length of 15 residues. CDR3 DNA is the only sequence kept; it has 45 bases, read in frame from the first base.

The rearranged chain carries TRBV12-3 or TRBV12-4 and TRBJ2-1; 8 middle bases align to TRBD1. This sequence originates from a human donor who donated a stem cell graft to a child with acute myeloid leukemia. This specimen consisted of PBMCs from the stem cell graft donor, obtained from the stem cell graft. CDR3 sequence: CASSLRDRPYNEQFF. The DNA sequence is as follows: TGTGCCAGCAGCCTCCGGGACAGGCCGTACAATGAGCAGTTCTTC.